Following are 12 T cell receptor beta chains from one sample sequenced in a study of response to subunit inactivated influenza vaccine. Using its own MiXCR run on the RT-PCR reads, TCRdb lists one record per CDR3 protein. The top ten clones hold approximately 10% of a sample with around 650,000 distinct CDR3 sequences, less than 20% of them seen once. Sequenced material: PBMCs from blood, taken less than 13 days after vaccination. These receptors all come from a man between 50 and 59 years old who received an inactivated influenza vaccine.

In nucleotides, the CDR3 is TGTGCCAGCAGCTTAAGCACAAAGAGCTCCTACGAGCAGTACTTC. Translating it yields CASSLSTKSSYEQYF. The rearrangement links TRBV11-2 to TRBJ2-7; D not certain. Trimming shortened V by 2 bases and J by 0 bases, and 11 bases separated the two germline ends. From germline, CDR1 is SGHAT and CDR2 FQNNGV. The length of the CDR3 is 15 residues.

This clonotype has a handful of counts. The rearrangement uses TRBV19 and TRBJ2-5; D not resolved. CDR1 and CDR2 from the germline V gene are LNHDA and SQIVND (reference sequence). The CDR3 runs to 14 residues. V was pared by 7 bases and J by 5 bases, with 17 bases between. In nucleotides, the CDR3 is TGTGCCAGTAATCCCGTTGGTGAGGCGGAGACCCAGTACTTC. It specifies CASNPVGEAETQYF. The variable domain in full, with the rest retrieved from reference TRBV19 and TRBJ2-5, is DGGITQSPKYLFRKEGQNVTLSCEQNLNHDAMYWYRQDPGQGLRLIYYSQIVNDFQKGDIAEGYSVSREKKESFPLTVTSAQKNPTAFYLCASNPVGEAETQYFGPGTRLLVL.

V and J are TRBV5-4 and TRBJ2-7; 11 nucleotides match TRBD1. Germline CDR1 is SGHNT and CDR2 is YYREEE (reference sequence). V shed 0 bases and J 7 bases; nucleotides not matched to a gene: 6. This CDR3 is built from 15 residues. The CDR3 sequence: CASSLGGQGAGEQYF. Here the CDR3 DNA reads TGTGCCAGCAGCTTGGGAGGACAGGGGGCTGGGGAGCAGTACTTC.

With respect to this clonotype: One junction end disagrees with the germline gene, perhaps due to a read error. V is TRBV5-1 and J is TRBJ2-1; possible D gene TRBD2, 6 bases. CDR3 size: 16 residues. Germline lookup yields CDR1 SGHRS and CDR2 YFSETQ. CDR3: CASSLVAGSSYNEQFF. CDR3 sequence (DNA): TGTGCCAGCAGCTTAGTTGCGGGGAGCTCCTACAATGAGCAGTTCTTC.

Here the CDR3 reads CASSLGIEETQYF. CDR3 bases: TGTGCCAGCAGCTTAGGGATAGAAGAGACCCAGTACTTC. This chain joins TRBV11-2 and TRBJ2-5, with unresolved D. Deletions cut 1 base from V and 3 bases from J, with 6 bases between. Germline CDR1 SGHAT, CDR2 FQNNGV. This CDR3 region has 13 residues.

In this sample, this clonotype turned up many times. The J gene is TRBJ1-2, the V gene TRBV6-6; maybe TRBD1 (5 bases). V shed 9 bases and J shed 4 bases, with 6 bases lying between them. CDR1 and CDR2 from the germline V gene are MNHNY and SVGAGI (reference sequence). The length of the CDR3 is 10 residues. The DNA of the CDR3 is TGTGCCAGGGGGGGCTATGGCTACACCTTC. It specifies CARGGYGYTF.

This clonotype was counted many times. The chain joins TRBV7-9 to TRBJ1-2; 9 nucleotides line up with TRBD1. CDR1 and CDR2 from the germline V gene are SEHNR and FQNEAQ (reference sequence). V lost 5 bases to trimming and J lost 8 bases; unmatched junction nucleotides: 3. CDR3 length: 12 amino acids. The CDR3 loop reads CASSPTGGGYTF. The CDR3 bases are TGTGCCAGCAGCCCAACAGGGGGCGGCTACACCTTC.

The CDR3: CASSSGGPGYEQYF. The CDR3 DNA reads TGCGCCAGCAGTTCAGGGGGGCCCGGCTACGAGCAGTACTTC. The J gene is TRBJ2-7, the V gene TRBV5-1; possibly TRBD1 for D (7 bases). Germline V gene lookup returns CDR1 SGHRS and CDR2 YFSETQ. V lost 5 bases to trimming and J lost 3 bases, with 15 bases between them. This CDR3 region has 14 residues.

This chain uses TRBV7-9 with TRBJ2-5; D might be TRBD2 (5 bases). From germline, CDR1 is SEHNR and CDR2 FQNEAQ (reference sequence). Trimming pared 10 bases from V and 1 base from J, leaving 13 bases between. This CDR3 has 13 amino acids. The CDR3 DNA follows: TGTGCCAAATTGCGGGCATTCCAAGAGACCCAGTACTTC. This sequence encodes CAKLRAFQETQYF.

V is TRBV6-1 and J is TRBJ2-5; 9 bases match TRBD1. The CDR3 has 17 amino acids. Germline V CDR1 and CDR2: MNHNS, SASEGT. The V and J ends lost 0 bases and 5 bases, in that order; junction bases with no gene match: 10. The DNA of the CDR3 is TGTGCCAGCAGTGAAGCGGGGACAGGGCGGCGTTTGGAGACCCAGTACTTC. It yields the protein CASSEAGTGRRLETQYF.

This clonotype was picked up a small number of times. V is TRBV24-1 and J is TRBJ1-5; no reliable D call. Germline V gene lookup returns CDR1 KGHDR and CDR2 SFDVKD. This CDR3 is 12 amino acids long. The V gene lost 2 bases and the J gene lost 6 bases, with 4 bases spanning the gap. CDR3 protein: CATSDSSQPQHF. In DNA form, the CDR3 reads TGTGCCACCAGTGATTCGAGTCAGCCCCAGCATTTT.

This clonotype was seen more than once but under ten times. V is TRBV4-1 and J is TRBJ2-2, with a possible D match to TRBD2 (6 bases). The CDR3 is made up of 15 amino acids. Trimming took 1 base from V and 5 from J, leaving 11 bases between them. Germline assignment: CDR1 MGHRA and CDR2 YSYEKL. The CDR3 sequence is CASSQGDSGTGELFF. DNA of the CDR3: TGCGCCAGCAGCCAAGGGGACTCAGGGACCGGGGAGCTGTTTTTT.